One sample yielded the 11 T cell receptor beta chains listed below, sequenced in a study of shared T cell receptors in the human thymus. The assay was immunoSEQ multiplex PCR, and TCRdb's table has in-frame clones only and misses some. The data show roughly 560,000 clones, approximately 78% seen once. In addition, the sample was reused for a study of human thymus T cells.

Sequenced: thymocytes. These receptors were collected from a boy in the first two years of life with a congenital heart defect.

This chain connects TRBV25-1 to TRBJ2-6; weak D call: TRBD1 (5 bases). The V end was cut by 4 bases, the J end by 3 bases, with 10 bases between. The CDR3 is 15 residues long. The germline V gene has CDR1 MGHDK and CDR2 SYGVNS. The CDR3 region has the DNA TGTGCCAGCAGTGGTCAGGGCCGTGGGGCCAACGTCCTGACTTTC. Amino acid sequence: CASSGQGRGANVLTF.

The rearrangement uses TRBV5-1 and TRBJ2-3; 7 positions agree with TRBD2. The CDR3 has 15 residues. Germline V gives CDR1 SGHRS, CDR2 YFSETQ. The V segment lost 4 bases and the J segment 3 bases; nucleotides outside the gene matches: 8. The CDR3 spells CASSPKRDPTDTQYF. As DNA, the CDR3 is TGCGCCAGCAGCCCTAAGCGGGACCCGACAGATACGCAGTATTTT.

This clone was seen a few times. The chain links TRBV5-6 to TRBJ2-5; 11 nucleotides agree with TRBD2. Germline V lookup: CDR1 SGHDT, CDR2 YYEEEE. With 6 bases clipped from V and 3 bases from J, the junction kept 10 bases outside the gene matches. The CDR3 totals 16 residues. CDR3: CASNREELAGEETQYF. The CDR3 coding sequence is TGTGCCAGCAATCGGGAAGAACTAGCGGGAGAAGAGACCCAGTACTTC. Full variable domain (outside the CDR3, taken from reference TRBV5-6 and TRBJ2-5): DAGVTQSPTHLIKTRGQQVTLRCSPKSGHDTVSWYQQALGQGPQFIFQYYEEEERQRGNFPDRFSGHQFPNYSSELNVNALLLGDSALYLCASNREELAGEETQYFGPGTRLLVL.

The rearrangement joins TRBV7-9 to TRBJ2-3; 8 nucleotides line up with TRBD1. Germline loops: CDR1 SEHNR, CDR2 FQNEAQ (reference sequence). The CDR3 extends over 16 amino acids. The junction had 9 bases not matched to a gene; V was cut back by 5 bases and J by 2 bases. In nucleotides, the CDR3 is TGTGCCAGCAGCCGCAACCAGGGGGCGAACACAGATACGCAGTATTTT. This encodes CASSRNQGANTDTQYF.

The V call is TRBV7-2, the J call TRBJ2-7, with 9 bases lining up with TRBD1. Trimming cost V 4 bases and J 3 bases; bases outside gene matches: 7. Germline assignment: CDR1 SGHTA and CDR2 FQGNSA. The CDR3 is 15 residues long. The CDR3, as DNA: TGTGCCAGCAGCTCACTCGGACAGGGGATCTACGAGCAGTACTTC. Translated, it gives CASSSLGQGIYEQYF.

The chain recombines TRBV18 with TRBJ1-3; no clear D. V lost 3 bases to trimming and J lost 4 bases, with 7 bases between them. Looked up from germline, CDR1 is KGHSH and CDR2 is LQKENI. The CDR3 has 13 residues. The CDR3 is CASSPIGGNTIYF. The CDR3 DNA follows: TGTGCCAGCTCACCTATCGGGGGAAACACCATATATTTT.

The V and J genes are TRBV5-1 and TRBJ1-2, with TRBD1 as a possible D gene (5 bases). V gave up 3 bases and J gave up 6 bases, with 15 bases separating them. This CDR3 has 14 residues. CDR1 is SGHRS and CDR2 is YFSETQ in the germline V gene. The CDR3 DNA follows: TGCGCCAGCAGCTCGACGATGGGGGGTAATGGCTACACCTTC. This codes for CASSSTMGGNGYTF. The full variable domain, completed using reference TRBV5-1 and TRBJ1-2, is KAGVTQTPRYLIKTRGQQVTLSCSPISGHRSVSWYQQTPGQGLQFLFEYFSETQRNKGNFPGRFSGRQFSNSRSEMNVSTLELGDSALYLCASSSTMGGNGYTFGSGTRLTVV.

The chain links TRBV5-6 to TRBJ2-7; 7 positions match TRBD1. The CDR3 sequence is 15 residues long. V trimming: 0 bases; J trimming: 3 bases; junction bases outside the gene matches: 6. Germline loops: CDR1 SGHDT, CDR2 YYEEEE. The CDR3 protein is CASSLARDRLYEQYF. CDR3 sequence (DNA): TGTGCCAGCAGCTTGGCCCGGGACAGACTCTACGAGCAGTACTTC. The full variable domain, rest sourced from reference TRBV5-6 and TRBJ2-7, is DAGVTQSPTHLIKTRGQQVTLRCSPKSGHDTVSWYQQALGQGPQFIFQYYEEEERQRGNFPDRFSGHQFPNYSSELNVNALLLGDSALYLCASSLARDRLYEQYFGPGTRLTVT.

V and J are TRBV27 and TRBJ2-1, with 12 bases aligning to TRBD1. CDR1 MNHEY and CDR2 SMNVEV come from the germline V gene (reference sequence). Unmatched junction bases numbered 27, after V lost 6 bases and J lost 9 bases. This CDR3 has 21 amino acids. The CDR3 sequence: CASSFRLRDRGRLAGVLEQFF. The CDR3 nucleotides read TGTGCCAGCAGCTTCCGACTCCGGGACAGGGGGCGGCTAGCGGGAGTACTTGAGCAGTTCTTC.

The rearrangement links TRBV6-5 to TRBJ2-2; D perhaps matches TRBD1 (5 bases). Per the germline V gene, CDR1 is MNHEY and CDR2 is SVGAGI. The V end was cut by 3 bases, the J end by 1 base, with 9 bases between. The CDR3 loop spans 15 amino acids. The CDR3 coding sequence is TGTGCCAGCAGTTATGGGGCAGGGAACACCGGGGAGCTGTTTTTT. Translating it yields CASSYGAGNTGELFF.

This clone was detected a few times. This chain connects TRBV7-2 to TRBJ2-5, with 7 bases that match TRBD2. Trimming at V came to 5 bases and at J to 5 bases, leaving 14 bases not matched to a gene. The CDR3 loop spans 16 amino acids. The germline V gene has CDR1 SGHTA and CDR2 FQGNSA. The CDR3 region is CASSPHLGRTRETQYF. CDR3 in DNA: TGTGCCAGCAGCCCACACCTCGGGAGGACCAGGGAGACCCAGTACTTC.